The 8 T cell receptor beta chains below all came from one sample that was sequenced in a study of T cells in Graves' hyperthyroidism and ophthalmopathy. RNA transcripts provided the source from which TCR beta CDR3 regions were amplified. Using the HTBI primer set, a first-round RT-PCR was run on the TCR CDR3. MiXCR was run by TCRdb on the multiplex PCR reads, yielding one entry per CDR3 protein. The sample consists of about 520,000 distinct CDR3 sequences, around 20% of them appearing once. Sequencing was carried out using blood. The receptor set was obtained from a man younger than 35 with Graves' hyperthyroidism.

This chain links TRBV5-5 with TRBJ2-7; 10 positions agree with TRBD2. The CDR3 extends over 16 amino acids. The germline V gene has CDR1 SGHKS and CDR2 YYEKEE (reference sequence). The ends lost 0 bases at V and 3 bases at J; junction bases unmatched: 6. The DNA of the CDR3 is TGTGCCAGCAGCTTGGAGATAGCGGGGGGCCTCTACGAGCAGTACTTC. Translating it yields CASSLEIAGGLYEQYF.

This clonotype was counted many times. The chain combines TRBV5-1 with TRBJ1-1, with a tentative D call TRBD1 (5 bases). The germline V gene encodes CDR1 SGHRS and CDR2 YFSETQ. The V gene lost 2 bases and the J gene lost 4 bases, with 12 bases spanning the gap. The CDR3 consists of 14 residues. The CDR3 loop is CASSLMQGSTEAFF. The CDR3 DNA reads TGCGCCAGCAGCTTAATGCAGGGTTCCACTGAAGCTTTCTTT.

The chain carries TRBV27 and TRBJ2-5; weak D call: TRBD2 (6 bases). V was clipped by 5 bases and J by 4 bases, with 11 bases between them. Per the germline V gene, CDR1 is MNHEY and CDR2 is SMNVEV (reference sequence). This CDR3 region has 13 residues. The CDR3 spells CASSTPGGETQYF. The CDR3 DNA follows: TGTGCCAGCAGTACGCCCGGGGGAGAGACCCAGTACTTC.

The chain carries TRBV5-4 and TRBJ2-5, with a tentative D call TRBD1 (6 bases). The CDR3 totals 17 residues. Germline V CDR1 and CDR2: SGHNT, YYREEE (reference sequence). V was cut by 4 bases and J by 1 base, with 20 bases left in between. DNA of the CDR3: TGTGCCAGCAGCCGAGAGGTGTTGGGGGCCGGCCAAGAGACCCAGTACTTC. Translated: CASSREVLGAGQETQYF.

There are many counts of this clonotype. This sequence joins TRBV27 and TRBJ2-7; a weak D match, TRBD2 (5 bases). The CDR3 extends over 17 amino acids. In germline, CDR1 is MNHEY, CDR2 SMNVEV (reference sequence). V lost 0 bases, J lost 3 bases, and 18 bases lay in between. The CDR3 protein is CASSLSGSDEGFYEQYF. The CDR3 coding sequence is TGTGCCAGCAGTTTATCGGGATCGGACGAGGGATTCTACGAGCAGTACTTC.

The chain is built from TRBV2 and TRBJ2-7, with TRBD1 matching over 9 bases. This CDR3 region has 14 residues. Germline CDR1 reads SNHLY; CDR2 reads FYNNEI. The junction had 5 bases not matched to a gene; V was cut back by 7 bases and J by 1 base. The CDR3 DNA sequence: TGTGCCAGCAATTTGGGGACAGGGTCCTACGAGCAGTACTTC. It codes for CASNLGTGSYEQYF. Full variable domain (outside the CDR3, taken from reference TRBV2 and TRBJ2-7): EPEVTQTPSHQVTQMGQEVILRCVPISNHLYFYWYRQILGQKVEFLVSFYNNEISEKSEIFDDQFSVERPDGSNFTLKIRSTKLEDSAMYFCASNLGTGSYEQYFGPGTRLTVT.

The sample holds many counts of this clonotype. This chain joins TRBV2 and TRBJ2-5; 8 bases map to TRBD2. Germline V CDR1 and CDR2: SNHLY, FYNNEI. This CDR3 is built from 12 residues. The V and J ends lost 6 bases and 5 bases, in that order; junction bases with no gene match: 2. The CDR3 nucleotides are TGTGCCAGCAGCGGGGGGGACGAGACCCAGTACTTC. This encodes CASSGGDETQYF.

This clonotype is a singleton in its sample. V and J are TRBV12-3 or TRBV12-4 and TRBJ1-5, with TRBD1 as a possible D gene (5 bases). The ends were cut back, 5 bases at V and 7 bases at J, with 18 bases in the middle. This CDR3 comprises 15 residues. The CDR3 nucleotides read TGTGCCAGCAGTGCGACGATCAGGGTGGGCCAGCCCCAGCATTTT. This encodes CASSATIRVGQPQHF.